The present entry profiles one T cell receptor beta chain with its context. These data are taken from a study of blood T cell repertoires in COVID-19. As for the study in general: Italy, Spain and the United States were the sources of the convalescent and acute COVID-19 samples.

In the original analysis: How many nucleated cells were present was estimated from reference gene primer amplification. Sequenced by immunoSEQ multiplex PCR; TCRdb stores in-frame clones only, minus some. The D gene and trimming were derived from the DNA, and the V and J assignments and clone size from that table. The table records 150,000 to 200,000 clones, about 90% of them present only once. The ends lost 0 bases at V and 3 bases at J; junction bases unmatched: 3. Germline V CDR1 and CDR2: SGDLS, YYNGEE. The CDR3 totals 15 residues. The sequence derives from a young man with COVID-19, enrolled during active disease. The rearrangement links TRBV9 to TRBJ1-3, with 7 nucleotides matching TRBD1. The material sequenced was peripheral blood. The CDR3 DNA is TGTGCCAGCAGCGTAGAGGGGGCTCGTGGAAACACCATATATTTT. Translation gives CASSVEGARGNTIYF.